A selection of T cell receptor beta chains follows, all from one sample in a study of blood T cell repertoires in COVID-19. Sequencing used immunoSEQ multiplex PCR; TCRdb keeps in-frame clones, though not all of them. The sample lists about 300,000 clones; less than 85% were seen once. The sequenced sample was PBMCs or T cells enriched from blood (not recorded which). Source of these receptors: a woman aged 45-65 years who had recovered from COVID-19. Each CDR3 is given with its conserved first and last residue. A D gene is named only where the DNA matches it firmly. Clone size is given for some rows only: seen once, a few or many times, or a class if the clone is expanded.

abundance	d_gene	v_gene	j_gene	CDR3nt	CDR3aa
.	.	TRBV28	TRBJ2-5	TGTGCCAGCAGTGAACTAGTGGGGGCTAGGGGACGAGAGACCCAGTACTTC	CASSELVGARGRETQYF
few	.	TRBV7-3	TRBJ2-3	TGTGCCAGCAGCCCCTCGGGGGGCAAAGATACGCAGTATTTT	CASSPSGGKDTQYF
.	.	TRBV11-2	TRBJ1-2	TGTGCCAGCAGGACGGAGGGAGGAGGCTACACCTTC	CASRTEGGGYTF
.	.	TRBV29-1	TRBJ1-3	TGCAGCGTTGAAGTTTGGGCAGGGCTCTCTGGAAACACCATATATTTT	CSVEVWAGLSGNTIYF
.	.	TRBV27	TRBJ2-1	TGTGCCAGCAGGAGGATTTCCGGGACACCTGAGCAGTTCTTC	CASRRISGTPEQFF
.	TRBD2	TRBV3-1/TRBV3-2	TRBJ2-1	TGTGCCAGCAGCCAGCCCCAGACAGCGGGAGGGGGCTACAATGAGCAGTTCTTC	CASSQPQTAGGGYNEQFF
.	TRBD2	TRBV5-1	TRBJ2-2	TGCGCCAGCAGCGATAGACTAGCGGGAGCCGGGGAGCTGTTTTTT	CASSDRLAGAGELFF
once	TRBD2	TRBV19	TRBJ2-3	TGTGCCAGTAGTCCCTTTTCTAGCGGGAGCTCAGATACGCAGTATTTT	CASSPFSSGSSDTQYF
.	.	TRBV30	TRBJ1-6	TGTGCCTGGAGTGTAAGGGGGAATTCACCCCTCCACTTT	CAWSVRGNSPLHF
.	.	TRBV7-9	TRBJ1-3	TGTGCCAGCAGCCTAGCATCCAGCTCTGGAAACACCATATATTTT	CASSLASSSGNTIYF
.	.	TRBV5-1	TRBJ2-3	TGCGCCAGCAGCTTGGAGCAGGCGAGCACAGATACGCAGTATTTT	CASSLEQASTDTQYF